Sequencing of this T cell receptor (beta chain) was carried out in a study of human T cells and chemical hapten exposure. Study-level results: Expanded TCRs made up significantly more big CDR3 similarity clusters than controls did.

V shed 6 bases, J shed 0 bases, and the junction held 4 bases outside the gene matches. The CDR3 spans 15 residues. From germline, CDR1 is MNHEY and CDR2 SVGEGT. TCRdb re-called the RACE reads through MiXCR, storing one row per CDR3 protein. The table lists 300,000 to 450,000 distinct CDR3 sequences, roughly 5% of them singletons. The time point was: pre-sensitization, week 0. Treatment of the sample: therapeutic diphenylcyclopropenone sensitization with weekly scalp DPC. Blood collection happened ahead of applying each patch test. To note about this clonotype: Its antigen is currently unknown.

V and J are TRBV6-2 or TRBV6-3 and TRBJ1-3; TRBD1 matches 8 bases. The sequence derives from a woman between 45 and 60 years old with alopecia areata. Some clones in this sample may be carry-over from other donors' samples. Sequencing was performed on whole blood, taken in connection with sensitization to the hapten diphenylcyclopropenone (DPC). The CDR3 loop reads CASSRDRNSGNTIYF. In DNA form, the CDR3 reads TGTGCCAGCAGCCGGGACAGGAACTCTGGAAACACCATATATTTT.